The 7 T cell receptor beta chains listed next were all sequenced from one sample in a study of siplizumab effects on memory and regulatory T cells. Profiled with immunoSEQ multiplex PCR; TCRdb holds only in-frame clones, not every one. The table records roughly 100,000 clones, roughly 92% of them present only once. Sequencing was carried out using CD4+ T cells sorted from blood. Receptors originate from a human donor in good health.

This clone came up once. The chain combines TRBV19 with TRBJ2-3; 7 bases are a match to TRBD2. Germline trimming cut 5 bases from V and 8 bases from J; bases unmatched to any gene: 10. Germline lookup yields CDR1 LNHDA and CDR2 SQIVND (reference sequence). The CDR3 has 14 residues. The CDR3 DNA follows: TGTGCCAGTAGTCTTCCGACCCCGGGAGGTACGCAGTATTTT. Translating it yields CASSLPTPGGTQYF.

The rearrangement uses TRBV11-2 and TRBJ1-6; the D is unclear. Trimming shortened V by 0 bases and J by 6 bases, and 18 bases separated the two germline ends. The germline V gene has CDR1 SGHAT and CDR2 FQNNGV. This CDR3 contains 18 residues. The DNA for the CDR3 is TGTGCCAGCAGCTTAGATGACCCTGCGCCCGGTGGTAATTCACCCCTCCACTTT. Amino acid sequence: CASSLDDPAPGGNSPLHF.

The DNA for the CDR3 is TGTGCCAGCAGGACTACGACAGGGTCCCACGAGCAGTACTTC. Protein product: CASRTTTGSHEQYF. The chain is built from TRBV6-5 and TRBJ2-7; TRBD1 matches 7 bases. Germline CDR1 reads MNHEY; CDR2 reads SVGAGI. J was trimmed by 5 bases and V by 6 bases; bases with no gene match: 10. The CDR3 is made up of 14 amino acids.

Only one count was recorded for this clone. The rearrangement joins TRBV20-1 to TRBJ2-1; D remains unclear. The CDR3 has 10 residues. Trimming cost V 3 bases and J 10 bases, with 7 bases left between them. CDR1 is DFQATT, CDR2 SNEGSKA, per germline (reference sequence). This CDR3 is CSARFQEQFF. The CDR3 DNA reads as TGCAGTGCTAGGTTCCAGGAGCAGTTCTTC.

This chain connects TRBV5-4 to TRBJ2-7, with D possibly being TRBD2 (5 bases). This CDR3 contains 12 residues. Trimming took 4 bases from V and 7 from J, leaving 12 bases between them. Germline V gene data show CDR1 as SGHNT and CDR2 as YYREEE (reference sequence). The CDR3 DNA reads as TGTGCCAGCAGCCGGGATTTGGGGGAGCAGTACTTC. Translation gives CASSRDLGEQYF.

The V and J genes are TRBV30 and TRBJ1-1; no firm D call. Trimming took off 0 bases at V and 0 bases at J, with 8 bases between the two ends. Germline V lookup: CDR1 GTSNPN, CDR2 SVGIG (reference sequence). The CDR3 has 14 residues. The CDR3 loop reads CAWSVFPVNTEAFF. The CDR3 coding sequence is TGTGCCTGGAGTGTATTTCCTGTGAACACTGAAGCTTTCTTT.

Turning to this clone: The junction shows a germline mismatch at one end, possibly a read error. The chain employs TRBV5-1 and TRBJ2-7, with 10 bases matching TRBD1. Germline CDR1 reads SGHRS; CDR2 reads YFSETQ. The CDR3 has 10 amino acids. The CDR3: CASSGTGVLF. The CDR3 coding sequence is TGCGCCAGTTCTGGGACAGGGGTTCTCTTC.